The clone carrying this T cell receptor beta chain has ten or more counts. Antigen: not known. The sample originates from a study of CD8 T cells in ankylosing spondylitis. Study results and limitations: Disease-linked clones reportedly showed significant enrichment in matched ankylosing spondylitis synovial fluid.

This CDR3 has 13 amino acids. V was shortened by 5 bases and J by 2 bases, with 10 bases between the two germline ends. Germline V gene lookup returns CDR1 SQVTM and CDR2 ANQGSEA. Researchers built TCR beta libraries using quantitative 5'-RACE with molecular barcodes. TCRdb recomputed calls from the 5' RACE reads with MiXCR, one row per CDR3 protein. The repertoire has about 24,000 distinct CDR3 sequences, about an eighth of them found once; the top ten carry 30% to 45%. The chain recombines TRBV29-1 with TRBJ1-3, with a tentative D call TRBD1 (6 bases). Sequenced input: blood. The receptor's source is a male donor with ankylosing spondylitis or in good health (not recorded which). CDR3 in amino acids: CSVRGAAGNTIYF. CDR3 nucleotide sequence: TGCAGCGTTAGGGGGGCGGCTGGAAACACCATATATTTT.